These 10 T cell receptor beta chains originate from one sample sequenced in a study of blood T cell repertoires in COVID-19. TCRdb keeps only in-frame clones here, not all; method: immunoSEQ multiplex PCR. The table shows fewer than 350,000 clones, with about 87% occurring only once. The sequenced sample consisted of peripheral blood. These receptors all stem from a woman between 45 and 65 years old who had recovered from COVID-19.

This rearrangement joins TRBV7-6 to TRBJ2-1, with 8 positions matching TRBD2. The CDR3 contains 13 residues. Looked up from germline, CDR1 is SGHVS and CDR2 is FNYEAQ. V trimming: 3 bases; J trimming: 8 bases; junction bases outside the gene matches: 3. The CDR3 DNA reads TGTGCCAGCAGCTTTGCGGGGGGCTATGAGCAGTTCTTC. This codes for CASSFAGGYEQFF.

This chain uses TRBV7-2 with TRBJ2-1; possibly TRBD2 for D (5 bases). Trimming removed 4 bases at V and 2 bases at J, with 9 bases between. Germline CDR1 reads SGHTA; CDR2 reads FQGNSA. CDR3 size: 14 residues. As DNA, the CDR3 is TGTGCCAGCAGCTCCGGAGGAGCCTACAATGAGCAGTTCTTC. This encodes CASSSGGAYNEQFF.

This clone was seen a single time. V is TRBV18 and J is TRBJ1-2; D is ambiguous. V was clipped by 8 bases and J by 2 bases, with 9 bases between them. The germline CDR1 and CDR2 sequences are KGHSH and LQKENI. This CDR3 has 12 amino acids. The CDR3 loop reads CASVTENYGYTF. The CDR3 DNA follows: TGTGCCAGCGTCACAGAAAACTATGGCTACACCTTC.

Points on this clone: One end of the junction fails to match germline, which may point to a read error. The chain links TRBV5-1 to TRBJ1-5; D remains unclear. Germline V lookup: CDR1 SGHRS, CDR2 YFSETQ. CDR3 length: 15 amino acids. The CDR3 DNA is TGCGCCAGCAGCTTGGGGGCAGCAGGTGGTGAGCCGCAGCATTTT. It is translated as CASSLGAAGGEPQHF.

Worth noting for this clone: The same CDR3 arises from other DNA sequences in this sample as well. The V and J genes are TRBV6-5 and TRBJ2-6; TRBD1 agrees at 7 bases. Losses at the gene ends were 6 bases for V and 0 bases for J; bases not matched to a gene: 2. The CDR3 is made up of 15 amino acids. CDR1 is MNHEY, CDR2 SVGAGI, per germline. As DNA, the CDR3 is TGTGCCAGCAGCTACAGGGGCTCTGGGGCCAACGTCCTGACTTTC. Its protein is CASSYRGSGANVLTF.

The V call is TRBV7-4, the J call TRBJ2-5, with TRBD1 matching 10 bases. In germline, CDR1 is SGHVT, CDR2 SQSDAQ. The CDR3 is 13 residues long. V lost 6 bases and J lost 5; bases outside the gene matches: 3. The DNA of the CDR3 is TGTGCCAGCAGAACGGGACAGGGGGAGACCCAGTACTTC. Translation: CASRTGQGETQYF.

This chain joins TRBV6-2 or TRBV6-3 and TRBJ1-1; D is uncertain. V lost 2 bases to trimming and J lost 5 bases, with 9 bases between them. This CDR3 has 13 residues. Per germline, CDR1 MNHEY and CDR2 SVGEGT. CDR3 loop: CASSYPPRTEAFF. In DNA form, the CDR3 reads TGTGCCAGCAGTTACCCCCCCCGGACTGAAGCTTTCTTT.

This rearrangement joins TRBV5-1 to TRBJ2-2, with D possibly TRBD2 on 5 matching bases. The V end lost 0 bases, the J end lost 5 bases, and 11 bases lay between the germline ends. Germline CDR1 and CDR2: SGHRS and YFSETQ. The CDR3 consists of 15 residues. The CDR3 DNA reads as TGCGCCAGCAGCTTGGGTGGACTCATTACCGGGGAGCTGTTTTTT. This sequence encodes CASSLGGLITGELFF.

Ten or more counts support this clone. The genes are TRBV7-2 and TRBJ2-1; D unresolved. Germline CDR1 is SGHTA and CDR2 is FQGNSA. The CDR3 is made up of 14 amino acids. The germline V and J ends were trimmed by 1 base and 4 bases, with 8 bases remaining between them. The CDR3, as DNA: TGTGCCAGCAGCTTAGAACAGATTTACAATGAGCAGTTCTTC. It specifies CASSLEQIYNEQFF.

The chain has TRBV6-5 and TRBJ1-5, with 9 bases fitting TRBD1. The CDR3 is 15 amino acids. The junction had 4 bases not matched to a gene; V was cut back by 6 bases and J by 1 base. Germline V CDR1 and CDR2: MNHEY, SVGAGI. The CDR3 region is CASRAGTGSNQPQHF. The CDR3 coding sequence is TGTGCCAGCAGGGCCGGGACAGGGAGCAATCAGCCCCAGCATTTT.